The next 8 T cell receptor beta chains were all read from a single sample in a study of T cell repertoires in cytomegalovirus infection. MiXCR, run by TCRdb on the reads, gives a single entry per CDR3 protein. The sample lists under 600,000 distinct CDR3 sequences; about 15% were seen once. Material for sequencing was CD8+ T cells from PBMCs. These receptors originate from a human donor in good health (CMV status not recorded). Some clones in this sample may be carry-over from other donors' samples.

The chain combines TRBV6-5 with TRBJ1-5; D is possibly TRBD1 (6 bases). Per the germline V gene, CDR1 is MNHEY and CDR2 is SVGAGI. The CDR3 is made up of 15 amino acids. V was shortened by 9 bases and J by 4 bases, with 19 bases between the two germline ends. The chain's CDR3 is CARSITGQLNQPQHF. As DNA, the CDR3 is TGTGCCAGAAGTATCACCGGACAGTTAAATCAGCCCCAGCATTTT.

This clonotype was found many times. The J gene is TRBJ1-1, the V gene TRBV25-1, with 9 bases that match TRBD1. Losses at the gene ends were 3 bases for V and 4 bases for J; bases not matched to a gene: 6. The CDR3 sequence is 15 residues long. Germline V lookup: CDR1 MGHDK, CDR2 SYGVNS. The CDR3 is CASSEWTGDGTEAFF. The CDR3 DNA follows: TGTGCCAGCAGTGAGTGGACAGGGGATGGCACTGAAGCTTTCTTT.

This clonotype was counted at least ten times. J is TRBJ2-7 and V is TRBV28, with D perhaps matching TRBD2 (6 bases). Germline CDR1 is MDHEN and CDR2 is SYDVKM. The CDR3 totals 17 residues. V lost 3 bases, J lost 4 bases, and 22 bases lay in between. CDR3 residues: CASSFSLSGASGYEQYF. CDR3 coding DNA: TGTGCCAGCAGTTTTTCCTTATCGGGAGCGAGCGGTTACGAGCAGTACTTC.

This clonotype has only a few counts. The chain has TRBV9 and TRBJ1-5; tentatively, D is TRBD1 (5 bases). CDR1 is SGDLS and CDR2 is YYNGEE in the germline V gene. Between the trimmed V and J ends, which lost 0 bases and 6 bases, there was a span of 10 bases. CDR3 length equals 14 residues. This chain's CDR3 is CASSVEGLSQPQHF. CDR3 nucleotides: TGTGCCAGCAGCGTAGAGGGGTTATCTCAGCCCCAGCATTTT.

Many counts were recorded for this clonotype. The CDR3 DNA reads TGTGCCAGCAGGGGGGGACTTAATTCACCCCTCCACTTT. The encoded protein is CASRGGLNSPLHF. This chain uses TRBV12-3 or TRBV12-4 with TRBJ1-6; perhaps TRBD1 as D (5 bases). CDR3 length equals 13 residues. Trimming pared 6 bases from V and 6 bases from J, leaving 9 bases between.

This clonotype showed up many times. CDR3 region: CASSYSNEQYF. In DNA, the CDR3 is TGTGCCAGCAGTTACTCTAACGAGCAGTACTTC. J is TRBJ2-7 and V is TRBV6-2 or TRBV6-3; no definite D call. The V and J ends lost 0 bases and 5 bases respectively, with 2 bases between them. The germline CDR1 and CDR2 sequences are MNHEY and SVGEGT. This CDR3 has 11 residues.

This clonotype was counted only a few times. The chain uses TRBV7-9 and TRBJ2-1, with 9 bases aligning to TRBD2. CDR1 SEHNR and CDR2 FQNEAQ come from the germline V gene (reference sequence). After removal of 5 bases from V and 4 bases from J, the junction contained 6 bases not matched to a gene. The CDR3 sequence is 15 residues long. The CDR3 region is CASSGGRAAYNEQFF. In DNA, the CDR3 is TGTGCCAGCAGCGGCGGGAGGGCCGCGTACAATGAGCAGTTCTTC. Variable domain in full (rest from reference TRBV7-9 and TRBJ2-1): DTGVSQNPRHKITKRGQNVTFRCDPISEHNRLYWYRQTLGQGPEFLTYFQNEAQLEKSRLLSDRFSAERPKGSFSTLEIQRTEQGDSAMYLCASSGGRAAYNEQFFGPGTRLTVL.

This clonotype has a count of ten or more. The rearrangement joins TRBV10-2 to TRBJ2-1; 12 bases line up with TRBD2. Germline V CDR1 and CDR2: WSHSY, SAAADI. With V trimmed by 4 bases and J by 3 bases, 4 bases remained unmatched. This CDR3 comprises 16 residues. The CDR3 region has the DNA TGCGCCAGCAGTGGCTGGACTAGCGGGAACTACAATGAGCAGTTCTTC. Translated: CASSGWTSGNYNEQFF.